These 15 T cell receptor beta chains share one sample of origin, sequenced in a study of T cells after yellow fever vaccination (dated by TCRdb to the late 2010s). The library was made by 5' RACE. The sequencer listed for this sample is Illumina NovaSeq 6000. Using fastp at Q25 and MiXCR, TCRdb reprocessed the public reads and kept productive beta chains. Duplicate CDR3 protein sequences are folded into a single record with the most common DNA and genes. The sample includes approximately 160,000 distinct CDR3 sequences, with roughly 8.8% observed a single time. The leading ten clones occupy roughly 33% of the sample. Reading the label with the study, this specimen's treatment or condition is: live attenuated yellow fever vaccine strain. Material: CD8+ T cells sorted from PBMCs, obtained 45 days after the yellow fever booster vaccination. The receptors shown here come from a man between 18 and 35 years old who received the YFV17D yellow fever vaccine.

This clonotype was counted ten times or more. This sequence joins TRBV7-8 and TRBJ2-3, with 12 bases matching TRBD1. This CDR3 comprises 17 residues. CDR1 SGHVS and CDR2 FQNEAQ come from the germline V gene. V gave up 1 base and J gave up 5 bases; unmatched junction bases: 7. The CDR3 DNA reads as TGTGCCAGCAGCTTAGTGAGGGACAGGGGGCGTGAAGATACGCAGTATTTT. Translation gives CASSLVRDRGREDTQYF.

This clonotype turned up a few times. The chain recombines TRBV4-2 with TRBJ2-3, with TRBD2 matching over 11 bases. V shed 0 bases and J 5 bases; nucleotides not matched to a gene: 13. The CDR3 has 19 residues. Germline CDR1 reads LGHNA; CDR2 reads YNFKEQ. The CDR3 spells CASSQDRGLAGGLVDTQYF. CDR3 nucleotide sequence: TGTGCCAGCAGCCAAGATCGGGGCTTAGCGGGGGGGTTGGTAGATACGCAGTATTTT.

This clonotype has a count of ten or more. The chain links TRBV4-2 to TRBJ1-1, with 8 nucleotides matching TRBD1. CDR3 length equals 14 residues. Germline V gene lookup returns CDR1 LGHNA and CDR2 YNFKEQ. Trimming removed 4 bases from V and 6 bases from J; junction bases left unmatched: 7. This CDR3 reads CASSPGQGWAEAFF. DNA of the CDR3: TGTGCCAGCAGCCCTGGACAGGGTTGGGCTGAAGCTTTCTTT.

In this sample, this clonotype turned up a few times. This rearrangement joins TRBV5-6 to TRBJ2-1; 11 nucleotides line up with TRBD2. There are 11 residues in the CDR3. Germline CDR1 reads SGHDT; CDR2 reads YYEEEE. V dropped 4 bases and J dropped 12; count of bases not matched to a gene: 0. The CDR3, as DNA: TGTGCCAGCAGCCTAGCGGGGGGGCAGTTCTTC. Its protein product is CASSLAGGQFF.

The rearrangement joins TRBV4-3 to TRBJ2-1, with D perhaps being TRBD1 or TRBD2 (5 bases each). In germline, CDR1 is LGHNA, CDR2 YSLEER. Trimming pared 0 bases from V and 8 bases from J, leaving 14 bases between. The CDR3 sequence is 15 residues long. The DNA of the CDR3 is TGCGCCAGCAGCCAAGATCCCGGGGCGGGTGATGAGCAGTTCTTC. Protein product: CASSQDPGAGDEQFF.

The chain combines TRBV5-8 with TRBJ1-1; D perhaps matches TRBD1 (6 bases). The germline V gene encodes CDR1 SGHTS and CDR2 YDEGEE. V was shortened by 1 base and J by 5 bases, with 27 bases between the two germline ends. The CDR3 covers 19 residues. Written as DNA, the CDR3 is TGTGCCAGCAGCTTGTTTGGTTTCGGTCTTTCCGCAGGGGTAACTGAAGCTTTCTTT. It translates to CASSLFGFGLSAGVTEAFF.

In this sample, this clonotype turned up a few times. The CDR3 DNA follows: TGCGCCAGCAGCCAGGAGGAGGACCCACTAGCGGGGGGGAAATTTGGCTACGAGCAGTACGTC. Its translation is CASSQEEDPLAGGKFGYEQYV. The J gene is TRBJ2-7, the V gene TRBV4-1, with 13 positions matching TRBD2. Per germline, CDR1 MGHRA and CDR2 YSYEKL. The CDR3 is 21 amino acids. Trimming took 3 bases from V and 3 from J; bases not matched to a gene: 20.

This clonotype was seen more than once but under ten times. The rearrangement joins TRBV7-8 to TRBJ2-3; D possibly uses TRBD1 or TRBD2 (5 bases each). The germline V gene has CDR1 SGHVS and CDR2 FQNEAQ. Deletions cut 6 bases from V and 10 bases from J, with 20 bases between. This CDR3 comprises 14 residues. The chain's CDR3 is CASRPTDGAVAQYF. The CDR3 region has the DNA TGTGCCAGCAGGCCTACGGACGGGGCAGTAGCGCAGTATTTT.

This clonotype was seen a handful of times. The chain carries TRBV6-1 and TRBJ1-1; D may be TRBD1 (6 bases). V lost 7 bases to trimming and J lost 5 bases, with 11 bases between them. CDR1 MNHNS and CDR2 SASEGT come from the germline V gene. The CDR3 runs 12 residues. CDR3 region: CASNKGVTEAFF. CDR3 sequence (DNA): TGTGCCAGCAATAAGGGGGTGACTGAAGCTTTCTTT.

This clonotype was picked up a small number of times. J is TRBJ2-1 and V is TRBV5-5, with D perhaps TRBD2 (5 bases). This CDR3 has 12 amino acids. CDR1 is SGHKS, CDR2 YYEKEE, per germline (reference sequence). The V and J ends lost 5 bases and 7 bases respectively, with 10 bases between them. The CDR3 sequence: CASSRGANEQFF. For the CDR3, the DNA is TGTGCCAGCAGTCGGGGAGCGAATGAGCAGTTCTTC.

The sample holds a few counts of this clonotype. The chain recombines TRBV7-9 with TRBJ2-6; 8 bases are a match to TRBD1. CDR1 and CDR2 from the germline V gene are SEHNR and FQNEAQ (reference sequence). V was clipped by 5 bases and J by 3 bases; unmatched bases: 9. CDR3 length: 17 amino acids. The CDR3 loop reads CASSPEAGGFGANVLTF. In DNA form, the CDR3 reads TGTGCCAGCAGCCCCGAGGCAGGGGGCTTTGGGGCCAACGTCCTGACTTTC. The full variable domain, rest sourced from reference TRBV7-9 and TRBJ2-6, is DTGVSQNPRHKITKRGQNVTFRCDPISEHNRLYWYRQTLGQGPEFLTYFQNEAQLEKSRLLSDRFSAERPKGSFSTLEIQRTEQGDSAMYLCASSPEAGGFGANVLTFGAGSRLTVL.

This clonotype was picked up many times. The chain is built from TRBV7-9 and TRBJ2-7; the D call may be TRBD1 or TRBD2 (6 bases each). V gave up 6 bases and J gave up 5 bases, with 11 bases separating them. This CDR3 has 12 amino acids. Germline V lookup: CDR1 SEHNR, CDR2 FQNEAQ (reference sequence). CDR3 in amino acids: CASRQGGHEQYF. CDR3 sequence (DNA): TGTGCCAGCAGACAGGGAGGCCACGAGCAGTACTTC. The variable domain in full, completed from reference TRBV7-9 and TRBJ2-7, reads DTGVSQNPRHKITKRGQNVTFRCDPISEHNRLYWYRQTLGQGPEFLTYFQNEAQLEKSRLLSDRFSAERPKGSFSTLEIQRTEQGDSAMYLCASRQGGHEQYFGPGTRLTVT.

CDR3 sequence reads: CATSDLQNTGESYNEQFF. The CDR3 DNA is TGTGCCACCAGTGATTTGCAAAATACAGGGGAATCCTACAATGAGCAGTTCTTC. The genes are TRBV24-1 and TRBJ2-1; 7 nucleotides align to TRBD1. Germline-derived CDR1 and CDR2 are KGHDR and SFDVKD. The CDR3 extends over 18 amino acids. V dropped 0 bases and J dropped 1; count of bases not matched to a gene: 8.

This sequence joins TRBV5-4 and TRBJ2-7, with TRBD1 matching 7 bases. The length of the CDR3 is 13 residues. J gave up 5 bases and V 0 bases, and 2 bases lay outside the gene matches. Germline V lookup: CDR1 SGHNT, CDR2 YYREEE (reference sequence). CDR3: CASSLGDRDEQYF. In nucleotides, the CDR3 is TGTGCCAGCAGCTTGGGGGACAGAGACGAGCAGTACTTC.

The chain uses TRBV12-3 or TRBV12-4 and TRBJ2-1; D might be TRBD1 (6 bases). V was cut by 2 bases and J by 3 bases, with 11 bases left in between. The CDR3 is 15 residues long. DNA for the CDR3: TGTGCCAGCAGTTTACCAGGGGAGTTCTACAATGAGCAGTTCTTC. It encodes CASSLPGEFYNEQFF.